This T cell receptor (beta chain) was sequenced for a study of identifying expanded T cells in peripheral blood. Findings of the study overall: Clone count variance between approximately two-week samples rose with total template count. Over approximately two and four weeks, about 15 and 19 clones changed, versus around 1.1 between replicates.

Germline CDR1 WSHSY, CDR2 SAAADI. V was shortened by 8 bases and J by 3 bases, with 14 bases between the two germline ends. CDR3 length: 14 amino acids. Notes on this clone: The antigen remains unidentified.

During the collection period, no donor immune events like infections were recorded. Assay: immunoSEQ multiplex PCR; the TCRdb copy retains only in-frame clones and omits some. The sample carries approximately 90,000 clones, about 90% recorded once. The sequence derives from a person aged 18-70 years in good health. The material sequenced was blood. The chain recombines TRBV10-2 with TRBJ1-5; D not certain. As DNA, the CDR3 is TGCGCCAGCCGTCTAGCAGGATCCAATCAGCCCCAGCATTTT. Amino acids: CASRLAGSNQPQHF.